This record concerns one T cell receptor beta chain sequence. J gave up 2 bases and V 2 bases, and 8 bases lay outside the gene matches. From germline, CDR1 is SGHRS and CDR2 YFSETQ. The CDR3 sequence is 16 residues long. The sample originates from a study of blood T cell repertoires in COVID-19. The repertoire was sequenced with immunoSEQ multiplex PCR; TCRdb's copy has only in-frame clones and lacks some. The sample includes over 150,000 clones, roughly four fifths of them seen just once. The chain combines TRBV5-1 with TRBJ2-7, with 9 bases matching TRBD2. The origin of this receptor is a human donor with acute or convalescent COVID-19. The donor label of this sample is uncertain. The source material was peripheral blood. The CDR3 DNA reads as TGCGCCAGCAGCTTTTCGACTAGCGGAGGAGCCTACGAGCAGTACTTC. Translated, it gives CASSFSTSGGAYEQYF.